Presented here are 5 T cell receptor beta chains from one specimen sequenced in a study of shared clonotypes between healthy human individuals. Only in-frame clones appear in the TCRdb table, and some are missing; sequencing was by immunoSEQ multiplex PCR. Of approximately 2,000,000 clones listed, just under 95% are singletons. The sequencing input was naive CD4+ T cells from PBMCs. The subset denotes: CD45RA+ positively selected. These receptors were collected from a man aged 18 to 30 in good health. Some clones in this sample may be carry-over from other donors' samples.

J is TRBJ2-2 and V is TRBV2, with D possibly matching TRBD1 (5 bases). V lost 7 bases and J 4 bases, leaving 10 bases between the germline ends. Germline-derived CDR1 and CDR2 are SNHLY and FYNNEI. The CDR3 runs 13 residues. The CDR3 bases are TGTGCCAGCAACCGGCAGGGCACCGGGGAGCTGTTTTTT. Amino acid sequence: CASNRQGTGELFF.

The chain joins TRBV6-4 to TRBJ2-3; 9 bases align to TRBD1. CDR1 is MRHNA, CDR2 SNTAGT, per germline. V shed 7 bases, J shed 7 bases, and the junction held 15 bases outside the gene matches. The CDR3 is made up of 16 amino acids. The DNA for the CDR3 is TGTGCCAGCAACCTCCACCGGGACAGGGCTTCACATACGCAGTATTTT. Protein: CASNLHRDRASHTQYF.

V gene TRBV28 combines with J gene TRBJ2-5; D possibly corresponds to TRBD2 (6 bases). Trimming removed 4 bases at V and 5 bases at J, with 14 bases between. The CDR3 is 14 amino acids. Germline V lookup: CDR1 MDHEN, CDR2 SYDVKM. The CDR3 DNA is TGTGCCAGCAGTTACGGGAGAGGCTCCGAGACCCAGTACTTC. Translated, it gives CASSYGRGSETQYF.

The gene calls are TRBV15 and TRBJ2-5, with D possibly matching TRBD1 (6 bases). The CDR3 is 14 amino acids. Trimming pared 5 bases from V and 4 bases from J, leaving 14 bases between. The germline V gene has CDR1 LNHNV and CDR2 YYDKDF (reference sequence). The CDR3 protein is CATSRPPGVETQYF. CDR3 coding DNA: TGTGCCACCAGCCGACCCCCAGGGGTAGAGACCCAGTACTTC.

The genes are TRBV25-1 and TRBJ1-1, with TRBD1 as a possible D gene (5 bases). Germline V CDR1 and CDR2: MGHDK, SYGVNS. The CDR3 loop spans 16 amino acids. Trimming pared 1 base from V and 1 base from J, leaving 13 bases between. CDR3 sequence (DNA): TGTGCCAGCAGTGAATTTTCCGCAGGGCGGAACACTGAAGCTTTCTTT. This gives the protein CASSEFSAGRNTEAFF.